Listed below are T cell receptor beta chains from one sample, sequenced in a study of regulatory T cells in long-lasting Graves disease. Using its own MiXCR run on the multiplex PCR reads, TCRdb lists one record per CDR3 protein. The sample has some 500,000 distinct CDR3 sequences, 16% seen once; the top ten hold around a quarter. These records were also assigned to another study, of T cells in Graves' hyperthyroidism and ophthalmopathy.

The sample consisted of peripheral blood mononuclear cells (PBMCs), taken at new diagnosis, from a patient treated with antithyroid drugs. The receptors originated from a woman aged 40-60 years with Graves disease. CDR3s include the opening cysteine and the closing phenylalanine or tryptophan.

TRBV20-1	TRBJ1-6	CSARDDSAGLGSPLHF
TRBV11-2	TRBJ2-7	CASSLGPGSSYEQYF
TRBV28	TRBJ1-5	CATRPSNQPQHF
TRBV28	TRBJ1-2	CASSGPQGTNYGYTF
TRBV4-1	TRBJ1-2	CASSQLTRGAPNYGYTF
TRBV19	TRBJ1-2	CASSIGGRTDDGYTF
TRBV5-1	TRBJ2-6	CASTSNSGANVLTF
TRBV20-1	TRBJ1-2	CSAREVGKYGYTF
TRBV7-8	TRBJ2-1	CASSILDSVRSGGANEQFF
TRBV4-2	TRBJ2-1	CASSHSSSGAYNEQFF
TRBV5-1	TRBJ1-4	CASSLTGGQANEKLFF
TRBV6-1	TRBJ2-1	CASNTYLYNEQFF
TRBV6-2/TRBV6-3	TRBJ2-3	CASSQRQVPGGTDTQYF
TRBV30	TRBJ2-5	CAWSSSGETQYF
TRBV19	TRBJ1-1	CASSIGGHENTEAFF
TRBV12-3/TRBV12-4	TRBJ2-5	CASSGLVQETQYF
TRBV7-2	TRBJ2-5	CASSFTGRETQYF
TRBV28	TRBJ2-2	CAGGQDGTGELFF
TRBV11-2	TRBJ2-7	CASSLAPESTYEQYF
TRBV30	TRBJ2-1	CAWSAPNNYEQFF
TRBV7-3	TRBJ2-5	CASSYDRTETQYF
TRBV27	TRBJ2-1	CASSLSISSEQFF
TRBV29-1	TRBJ2-2	CSARGGGSNTGELFF
TRBV30	TRBJ2-5	CAWSSGTGVSETQYF
TRBV20-1	TRBJ1-2	CSAGGAGGYTF
TRBV4-1	TRBJ2-1	CASSQVRTGKNNEQFF
TRBV10-2	TRBJ2-5	CASGKEKRGATLQETQYF
TRBV6-2/TRBV6-3	TRBJ2-5	CASSYSTGRQETQYF
TRBV19	TRBJ2-6	CASTNTGAGANVLTF
TRBV5-1	TRBJ2-7	CASSLGESSYEQYF
TRBV4-1	TRBJ2-2	CASSQSPGGSTGELFF
TRBV10-2	TRBJ1-1	CASRGEREAFF
TRBV4-1	TRBJ1-2	CASSQGVAAVNYGYTF
TRBV28	TRBJ1-1	CASSELATEAFF
TRBV7-9	TRBJ2-3	CASSKTGFGAKAADTQYF
TRBV2	TRBJ1-5	CASSAGNYQPQHF
TRBV7-9	TRBJ2-1	CASSLIRGGSYNEQFF
TRBV20-1	TRBJ2-1	CSAKIPPIGAYNEQFF
TRBV2	TRBJ2-1	CASSEGAGGYNEQFF
TRBV10-2	-	CASRERALLAGETQYF
TRBV5-5	TRBJ1-2	CASSLDRNNYGYTF